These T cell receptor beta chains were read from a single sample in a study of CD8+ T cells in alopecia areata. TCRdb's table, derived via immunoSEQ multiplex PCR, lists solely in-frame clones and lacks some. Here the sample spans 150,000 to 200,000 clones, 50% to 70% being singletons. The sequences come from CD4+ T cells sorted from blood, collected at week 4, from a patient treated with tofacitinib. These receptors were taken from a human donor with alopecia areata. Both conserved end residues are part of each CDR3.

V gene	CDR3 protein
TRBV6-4	CASSVSGGALVSGYTF
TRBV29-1	CSVERGGGEQYF
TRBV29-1	CSARDDQETQYF
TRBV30	CAWSGGGKEQRGYTF
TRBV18	CASSPRQILNEQFF
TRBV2	CASSKRGNNEQFF
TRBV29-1	CSVEMYKETQYF
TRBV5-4	CASSLLGNTGELFF
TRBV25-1	CASSEGFRYEQYF
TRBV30	CAWSPGSVGEKLFF
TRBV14	CASSHLGLAFETQYF
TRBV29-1	CSVSTGSGANVLTF
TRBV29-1	CSVEDNYGYTF
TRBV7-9	CASSLGTEAFF
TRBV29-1	CSVGFSSGNTIYF
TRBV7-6	CASSLGGWGDEQYF
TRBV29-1	CSVEAGYEQFF
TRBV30	CAWSVTGRIYQPQHF
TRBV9	CASSVAGQGAGELFF
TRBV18	CASSPAGSYNEQFF
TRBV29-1	CSVGGWMETQYF
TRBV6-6	CASSPSRGRVF